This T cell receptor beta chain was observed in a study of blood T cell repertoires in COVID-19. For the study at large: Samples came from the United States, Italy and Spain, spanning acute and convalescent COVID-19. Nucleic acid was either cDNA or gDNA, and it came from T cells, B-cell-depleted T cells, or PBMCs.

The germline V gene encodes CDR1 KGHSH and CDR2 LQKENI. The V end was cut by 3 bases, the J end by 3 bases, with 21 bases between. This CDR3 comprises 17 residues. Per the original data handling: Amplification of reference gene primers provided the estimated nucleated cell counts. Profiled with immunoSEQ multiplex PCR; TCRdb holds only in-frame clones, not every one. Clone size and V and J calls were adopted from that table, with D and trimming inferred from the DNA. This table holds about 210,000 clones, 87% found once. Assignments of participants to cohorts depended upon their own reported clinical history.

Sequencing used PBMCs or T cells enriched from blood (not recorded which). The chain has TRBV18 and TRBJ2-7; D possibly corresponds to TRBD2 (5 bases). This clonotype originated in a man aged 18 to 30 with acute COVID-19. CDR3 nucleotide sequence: TGTGCCAGCTCACCTCTAGGACTGGGCTCTCGGGTCTACGAGCAGTACTTC. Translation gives CASSPLGLGSRVYEQYF.